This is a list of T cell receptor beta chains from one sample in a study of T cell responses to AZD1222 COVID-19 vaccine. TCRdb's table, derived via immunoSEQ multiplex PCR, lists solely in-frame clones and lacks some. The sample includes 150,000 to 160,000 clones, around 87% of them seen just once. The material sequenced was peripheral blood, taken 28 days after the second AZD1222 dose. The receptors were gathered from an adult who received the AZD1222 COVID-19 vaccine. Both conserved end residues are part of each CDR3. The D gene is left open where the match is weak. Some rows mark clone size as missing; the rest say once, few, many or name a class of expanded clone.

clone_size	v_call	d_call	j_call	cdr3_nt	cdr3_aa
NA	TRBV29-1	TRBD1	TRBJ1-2	TGCAGCGCTGGGACAGGGGGAGGCTACACCTTC	CSAGTGGGYTF
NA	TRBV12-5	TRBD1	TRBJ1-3	TGTGCTAGTGGTTTGGGACAGGGTATCTCTGGAAACACCATATATTTT	CASGLGQGISGNTIYF
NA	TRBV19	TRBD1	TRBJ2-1	TGTGCCAGTACCAGGGGGCAGGGTCTCGGTCGGGACTACAATGAGCAGTTCTTC	CASTRGQGLGRDYNEQFF
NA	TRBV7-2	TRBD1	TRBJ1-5	TGTGCCAGCAGCTTTGACAGGGGCGGCTATCAGCCCCAGCATTTT	CASSFDRGGYQPQHF
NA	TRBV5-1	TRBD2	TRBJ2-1	TGCGCCAGCAGCTTGGCACTAGCGGGAGGCAATGAGCAGTTCTTC	CASSLALAGGNEQFF
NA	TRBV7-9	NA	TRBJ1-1	TGTGCCAGCAGCCTCGAAGCTTTCTTT	CASSLEAFF
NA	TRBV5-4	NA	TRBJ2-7	TGTGCCAGCAGCCCCCCAGACCAAAGCATCTACGAGCAGTACTTC	CASSPPDQSIYEQYF
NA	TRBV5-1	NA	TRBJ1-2	TGCGCCAGCAGCCGGGACGGAAATCTTTATGGCTACACCTTC	CASSRDGNLYGYTF
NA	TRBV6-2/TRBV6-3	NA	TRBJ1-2	TGTGCCAGCAGTTACTCGACAGTTGGGTCCCGTGGCTACACCTTC	CASSYSTVGSRGYTF
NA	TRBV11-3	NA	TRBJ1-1	TGTGCCAGCAGCTTTGGTCCGGGCACTGAAGCTTTCTTT	CASSFGPGTEAFF
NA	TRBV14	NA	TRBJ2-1	TGTGCCAGCAGCCAAGTAGCCGTCTACAATGAGCAGTTCTTC	CASSQVAVYNEQFF
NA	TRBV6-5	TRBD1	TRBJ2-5	TGTGCCAGCAGGGGGACAGGCCTCGAGACCCAGTACTTC	CASRGTGLETQYF
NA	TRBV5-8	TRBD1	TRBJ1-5	TGTGCCAGCAGCTTTATAAACACAGGGGGACGCGGGCCCCAGCATTTT	CASSFINTGGRGPQHF
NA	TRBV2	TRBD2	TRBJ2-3	TGTGCCAGCACCAAGGGACTAGGGGACACAGATACGCAGTATTTT	CASTKGLGDTDTQYF
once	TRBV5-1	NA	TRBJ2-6	TGCGCCAGCAGCTCGGCAGGTTCGAGGATAGCTGGGGCCAACGTCCTGACTTTC	CASSSAGSRIAGANVLTF
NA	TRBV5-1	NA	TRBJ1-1	TGCGCCAGCAGCTTGCAAGGGAACACTGAAGCTTTCTTT	CASSLQGNTEAFF
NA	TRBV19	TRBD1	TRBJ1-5	TGTGCCAGTAGCCGAGAGGGGGCTCAGCCCCAGCATTTT	CASSREGAQPQHF
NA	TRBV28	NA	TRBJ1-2	TGTGCCAGCAGTTCCACCGGACATGCCCTATATGGCTACACCTTC	CASSSTGHALYGYTF
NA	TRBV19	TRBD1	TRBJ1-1	TGTGCCAGTAGCGACAGGGTCGTCACTGAAGCTTTCTTT	CASSDRVVTEAFF
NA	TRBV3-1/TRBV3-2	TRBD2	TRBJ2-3	TGTGCCAGCAGCCCCGGGACTAGCGGGAGGAGGAGCGATACGCAGTATTTT	CASSPGTSGRRSDTQYF
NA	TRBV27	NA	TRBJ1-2	TGTGCCAGCAGTTTAAACAGAGAACCTCGGGGCTACACCTTC	CASSLNREPRGYTF
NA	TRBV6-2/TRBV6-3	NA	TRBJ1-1	TGTGCCAGCAGTACAGGGAACACTGAAGCTTTCTTT	CASSTGNTEAFF
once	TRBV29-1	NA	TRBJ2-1	TGCAGCGTTGAAAGGACCTACAATGAGCAGTTCTTC	CSVERTYNEQFF
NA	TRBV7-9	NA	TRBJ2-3	TGTGCCAGCAGTTACGGGATTCACACAGATACGCAGTATTTT	CASSYGIHTDTQYF
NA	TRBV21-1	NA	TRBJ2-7	TGTGCCAGCATCTCAGGAGGGCGCCCCTCCTACGAGCAGTACTTC	CASISGGRPSYEQYF
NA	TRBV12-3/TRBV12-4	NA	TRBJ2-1	TGTGCCAGCAAGCCACAGGGTGGTGAGCAGTTCTTC	CASKPQGGEQFF